Following are 27 T cell receptor beta chains from one sample sequenced in a study of T cells after yellow fever vaccination. TCRdb reanalysed the 5' RACE reads using MiXCR and keeps one entry per CDR3 protein. The data show roughly 120,000 distinct CDR3 sequences, 8.4% seen once. Sequences were derived from CD8+ T cells sorted from PBMCs, sampled 45 days after the yellow fever booster vaccination. Receptors originate from a man aged 25 to 40 who received the YFV17D yellow fever vaccine.

The table lists this clonotype with many counts. The rearrangement joins TRBV27 to TRBJ1-6; perhaps TRBD1 as D (5 bases). V gave up 4 bases and J gave up 9 bases, with 16 bases separating them. The CDR3 sequence is 15 residues long. CDR1 is MNHEY, CDR2 SMNVEV, per germline (reference sequence). The CDR3 DNA reads TGTGCCAGCAGTTCCTCGGACACCTTGGGTTCACCCCTCCACTTT. This encodes CASSSSDTLGSPLHF.

The J gene is TRBJ2-3, the V gene TRBV11-2; TRBD2 aligns across 14 bases. The CDR3 covers 18 residues. CDR1 SGHAT and CDR2 FQNNGV come from the germline V gene. The junction had 9 bases not matched to a gene; V was cut back by 7 bases and J by 0 bases. The CDR3 sequence is CASIDRTSGRPSTDTQYF. CDR3 DNA sequence: TGTGCCAGCATCGATCGGACTAGCGGGAGGCCTAGCACAGATACGCAGTATTTT.

This clonotype was recorded at least ten times. This chain links TRBV20-1 with TRBJ2-1; unclear D gene. The CDR3 covers 12 residues. Trimming took off 0 bases at V and 6 bases at J, with 6 bases between the two ends. CDR1 is DFQATT, CDR2 SNEGSKA, per germline (reference sequence). In nucleotides, the CDR3 is TGCAGTGCTAGAGATCAGAGCAATGAGCAGTTCTTC. As protein: CSARDQSNEQFF.

This clonotype occurred many times. The chain combines TRBV4-3 with TRBJ1-2; D is ambiguous. This CDR3 has 15 amino acids. V was clipped by 1 base and J by 4 bases, with 13 bases between them. Germline V CDR1 and CDR2: LGHNA, YSLEER. CDR3 nucleotides: TGCGCCAGCAGCCAAGGGCCCGTCCCGGGCTATGGCTACACCTTC. It yields the protein CASSQGPVPGYGYTF.

The genes are TRBV12-5 and TRBJ2-1; 13 bases map to TRBD2. The CDR3 has 17 amino acids. The J segment lost 1 base and the V segment lost 7 bases, leaving 7 bases of the junction unmatched. Looked up from germline, CDR1 is LGHNT and CDR2 is FRNRAP. This CDR3 is CASATGTSGISYNEQFF. CDR3 nucleotide sequence: TGTGCTAGTGCCACCGGGACTAGCGGGATATCCTACAATGAGCAGTTCTTC.

The J gene is TRBJ2-7, the V gene TRBV30; 8 nucleotides match TRBD1. V lost 7 bases, J lost 6 bases, and 8 bases stayed unmatched. This CDR3 has 12 residues. Germline V gene data show CDR1 as GTSNPN and CDR2 as SVGIG (reference sequence). CDR3 protein: CASGDRLSEQYF. CDR3 DNA: TGTGCCTCTGGGGACAGGCTGAGCGAGCAGTACTTC.

At least ten counts were recorded for this clonotype. The chain recombines TRBV9 with TRBJ2-5, with D unclear. The germline gives CDR1 SGDLS, CDR2 YYNGEE. V was cut by 4 bases and J by 2 bases, with 12 bases left in between. This CDR3 comprises 14 residues. The CDR3 loop reads CASSPGAIQETQYF. The CDR3 DNA reads TGTGCCAGCAGCCCCGGAGCGATTCAAGAGACCCAGTACTTC.

This clonotype was detected once. The chain carries TRBV3-1 and TRBJ2-5, with 7 nucleotides matching TRBD1. V was pared by 11 bases and J by 5 bases, with 23 bases of the junction left unmatched. Germline V CDR1 and CDR2: LGHDT, YNNKEL (reference sequence). The CDR3 length is 17 residues. CDR3 nucleotides: TGTGCCTGCTGCCAAGGGGTCGTAGGGGGCGGCTCGGAGACCCAGTACTTC. Translation gives CACCQGVVGGGSETQYF.

There are many counts of this clonotype. At one boundary the junction diverges from the germline segment, which might be a read error. V gene TRBV12-3 or TRBV12-4 combines with J gene TRBJ2-7; D possibly corresponds to TRBD1 (6 bases). The CDR3 consists of 12 residues. The CDR3 DNA is TGTGCCAGCAGTTTAGGTGGGACAAAAAGAGACTTC. Translation: CASSLGGTKRDF.

This clonotype was counted ten times or more. The chain combines TRBV10-3 with TRBJ1-4, with TRBD1 as a possible D gene (6 bases). Deletions cut 3 bases from V and 8 bases from J, with 16 bases between. This CDR3 contains 15 residues. The germline CDR1 and CDR2 sequences are ENHRY and SYGVKD. This CDR3 reads CAISEVTGKEEKLFF. In nucleotides, the CDR3 is TGTGCCATCAGTGAAGTAACAGGGAAGGAGGAAAAACTGTTTTTT.

This clonotype was observed at least ten times. The chain recombines TRBV6-1 with TRBJ2-1; D is perhaps TRBD2 (7 bases). The CDR3 spans 15 residues. CDR1 and CDR2 (germline): MNHNS, SASEGT. Trimming cost V 3 bases and J 5 bases, with 14 bases left between them. CDR3 coding DNA: TGTGCCAGCAGTGACTACTGGGAGGGGGACAATGAGCAGTTCTTC. Residues: CASSDYWEGDNEQFF.

Many counts were recorded for this clonotype. This chain uses TRBV28 with TRBJ2-7, with a possible D match to TRBD2 (5 bases). This CDR3 is 15 amino acids long. Germline CDR1 MDHEN, CDR2 SYDVKM. V was trimmed by 5 bases and J by 5 bases, leaving 19 bases between them. CDR3 bases: TGTGCCAGCAGTCAGGAGGACCCAGCGTCCCACGAGCAGTACTTC. It translates to CASSQEDPASHEQYF.

This clonotype was observed many times. The rearrangement uses TRBV27 and TRBJ2-1; 9 nucleotides line up with TRBD2. From germline, CDR1 is MNHEY and CDR2 SMNVEV (reference sequence). The CDR3 contains 19 residues. V was clipped by 2 bases and J by 1 base; unmatched bases: 12. The CDR3 DNA follows: TGTGCCAGCAGTTTAGGGGGGAGACTAGCGGCCATTTCCTACAATGAGCAGTTCTTC. This translates into CASSLGGRLAAISYNEQFF.

This clonotype has a count of ten or more. V usage is TRBV29-1 and J usage is TRBJ2-3; 9 bases line up with TRBD1. This CDR3 contains 14 residues. Losses at the gene ends were 6 bases for V and 6 bases for J; bases not matched to a gene: 10. Germline CDR1 and CDR2: SQVTM and ANQGSEA. CDR3 nucleotides: TGCAGCGTCGACACAGGGGGCGAAGGGGATACGCAGTATTTT. This gives the protein CSVDTGGEGDTQYF.

Ten or more counts support this clonotype. The rearrangement links TRBV12-3 or TRBV12-4 to TRBJ2-7; unclear D gene. V lost 1 base and J 7 bases, leaving 17 bases between the germline ends. The CDR3 is 15 amino acids. For the CDR3, the DNA is TGTGCCAGCAGTTTAGGTGACGGAACCGTTGGAGAGCAGTACTTC. Translating it yields CASSLGDGTVGEQYF.

This clonotype was counted ten times or more. The genes are TRBV12-5 and TRBJ2-3, with 9 bases fitting TRBD2. From germline, CDR1 is LGHNT and CDR2 FRNRAP. The V and J ends lost 5 bases and 3 bases, in that order; junction bases with no gene match: 3. The length of the CDR3 is 14 residues. Written as DNA, the CDR3 is TGTGCTAGTGGTGTCGCGGGAGGGACAGATACGCAGTATTTT. As protein: CASGVAGGTDTQYF.

The sample holds many counts of this clonotype. V usage is TRBV15 and J usage is TRBJ2-7; TRBD2 aligns across 8 bases. Per the germline V gene, CDR1 is LNHNV and CDR2 is YYDKDF (reference sequence). V shed 3 bases and J 3 bases; nucleotides not matched to a gene: 7. This CDR3 region has 15 residues. The CDR3 loop reads CATSSPNSGSYEQYF. DNA for the CDR3: TGTGCCACCAGCAGTCCGAACAGCGGGAGCTACGAGCAGTACTTC.

This clonotype occurred many times. The chain links TRBV7-6 to TRBJ2-7; the match to TRBD1 covers 7 bases. The germline V gene has CDR1 SGHVS and CDR2 FNYEAQ. The CDR3 has 13 amino acids. Unmatched junction bases numbered 5, after V lost 5 bases and J lost 4 bases. CDR3 sequence: CASSRGGEYEQYF. CDR3 in DNA: TGTGCCAGCAGCCGAGGGGGCGAATACGAGCAGTACTTC.

In its sample, this clonotype was seen many times. The chain couples TRBV27 to TRBJ2-1, with TRBD1 matching 7 bases. The length of the CDR3 is 14 residues. The junction had 7 bases not matched to a gene; V was cut back by 6 bases and J by 5 bases. The germline CDR1 and CDR2 sequences are MNHEY and SMNVEV (reference sequence). The CDR3 DNA follows: TGTGCCAGCAGCTGGGACAGACCCGACAATGAGCAGTTCTTC. It codes for CASSWDRPDNEQFF.

The rearrangement links TRBV21-1 to TRBJ2-3; the D segment call TRBD2 is taken from the table without a DNA check. TRBV21-1 is flagged as a pseudogene. CDR3 size: 21 residues. The CDR3 protein is CASSKGGGGPTSEQCTDTQYF. CDR3 nucleotide sequence: TGTGCCAGCAGCAAAGGGGGGGGGGGACCAACTAGCGAACAATGCACAGATACGCAGTATTTT.

This chain uses TRBV7-9 with TRBJ2-7; D is uncertain. CDR1 SEHNR and CDR2 FQNEAQ come from the germline V gene (reference sequence). Trimming stripped 3 bases from V and 5 bases from J, with 8 bases between. The CDR3 loop spans 12 amino acids. CDR3 residues: CASSFSWDEQYF. CDR3 DNA sequence: TGTGCCAGCAGCTTCTCCTGGGACGAGCAGTACTTC.

The sample holds many counts of this clonotype. The chain has TRBV20-1 and TRBJ1-1; TRBD1 agrees at 8 bases. In germline, CDR1 is DFQATT, CDR2 SNEGSKA (reference sequence). The CDR3 is 14 residues long. With 5 bases clipped from V and 5 bases from J, the junction kept 10 bases outside the gene matches. The CDR3 DNA follows: TGCAGTGCTCTACCACAGGGGGATAGGACTGAAGCTTTCTTT. Amino acids: CSALPQGDRTEAFF.

In its sample, this clonotype was seen many times. The rearrangement uses TRBV24-1 and TRBJ2-7; TRBD2 matches at 9 bases. The CDR3 loop spans 15 amino acids. Germline loops: CDR1 KGHDR, CDR2 SFDVKD. The trim removed 9 bases at V and 2 bases at J, leaving 10 bases unmatched. The CDR3 coding sequence is TGTGCCACCCCCCATTCGCTAGCGGGAACCTACGAGCAGTACTTC. Protein sequence: CATPHSLAGTYEQYF.

This clonotype was observed a few times. The chain employs TRBV6-2 or TRBV6-3 and TRBJ2-1, with 7 bases matching TRBD2. V gave up 2 bases and J gave up 3 bases; unmatched junction bases: 10. The CDR3 consists of 17 residues. Per the germline V gene, CDR1 is MNHEY and CDR2 is SVGEGT. The CDR3 reads CASSYPWGAGDYNEQFF. The CDR3 DNA sequence: TGTGCCAGCAGTTACCCGTGGGGTGCGGGAGACTACAATGAGCAGTTCTTC.

This clonotype occurred a few times. V usage is TRBV29-1 and J usage is TRBJ2-3; D could derive from TRBD1 or TRBD2 (5 bases each). This CDR3 contains 13 residues. V was clipped by 6 bases and J by 0 bases, with 10 bases between them. Germline loops: CDR1 SQVTM, CDR2 ANQGSEA. The CDR3 protein is CSVSGPSTDTQYF. The CDR3 DNA follows: TGCAGCGTCTCGGGGCCGAGCACAGATACGCAGTATTTT.

In its sample, this clonotype was seen a few times. V gene TRBV11-2 combines with J gene TRBJ2-2, with unresolved D. Germline assignment: CDR1 SGHAT and CDR2 FQNNGV. Trimming shortened V by 5 bases and J by 3 bases, and 7 bases separated the two germline ends. CDR3 size: 13 residues. CDR3 in amino acids: CASSVTDTGELFF. The DNA for the CDR3 is TGTGCCAGCAGCGTAACGGACACCGGGGAGCTGTTTTTT.

The chain has TRBV20-1 and TRBJ2-3, with D possibly being TRBD2 (6 bases). CDR1 is DFQATT, CDR2 SNEGSKA, per germline (reference sequence). The CDR3 runs 14 residues. Trimming removed 5 bases from V and 2 bases from J, with 14 bases in between. CDR3 sequence: CSAPRGGLTDTQYF. The CDR3 bases are TGCAGTGCTCCAAGGGGAGGACTCACAGATACGCAGTATTTT.